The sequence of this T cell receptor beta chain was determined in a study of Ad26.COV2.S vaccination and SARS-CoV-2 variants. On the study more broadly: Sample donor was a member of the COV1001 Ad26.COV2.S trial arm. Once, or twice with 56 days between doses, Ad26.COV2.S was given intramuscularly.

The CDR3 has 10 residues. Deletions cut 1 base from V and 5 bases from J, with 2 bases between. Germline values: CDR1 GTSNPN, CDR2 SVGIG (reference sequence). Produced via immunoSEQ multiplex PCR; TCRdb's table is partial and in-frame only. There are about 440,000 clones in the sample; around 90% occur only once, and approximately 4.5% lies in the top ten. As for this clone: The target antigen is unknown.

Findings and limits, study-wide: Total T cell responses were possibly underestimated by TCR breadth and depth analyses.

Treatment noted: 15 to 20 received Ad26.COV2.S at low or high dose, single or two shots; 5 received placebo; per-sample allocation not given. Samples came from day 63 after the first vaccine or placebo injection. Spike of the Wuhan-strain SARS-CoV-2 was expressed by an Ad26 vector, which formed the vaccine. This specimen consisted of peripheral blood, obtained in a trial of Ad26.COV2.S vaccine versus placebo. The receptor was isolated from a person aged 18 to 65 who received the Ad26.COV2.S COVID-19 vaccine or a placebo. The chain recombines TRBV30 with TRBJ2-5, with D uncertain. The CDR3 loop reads CAWSGETQYF. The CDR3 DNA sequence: TGTGCCTGGAGTGGGGAGACCCAGTACTTC. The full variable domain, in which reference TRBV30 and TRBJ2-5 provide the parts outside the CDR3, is SQTIHQWPATLVQPVGSPLSLECTVEGTSNPNLYWYRQAAGRGLQLLFYSVGIGQISSEVPQNLSASRPQDRQFILSSKKLLLSDSGFYLCAWSGETQYFGPGTRLLVL.